This T cell receptor beta chain was sequenced for a study of T-cell reconstitution after alpha-beta-depleted transplantation in children. The V gene's germline CDR1 is SNHLY and CDR2 FYNNEI. The CDR3 has 15 amino acids. General study findings and limits: Some patients owed their high day-60 TCRbeta diversity to surviving recipient T cells and thymic progenitors. A year post-transplant, T-cell counts and diversity derived mostly from newly produced T cells.

Concerning this clonotype itself: Antigen: not known. A much larger clone differs from this one at a single base, so this may be a read error.

Using unique molecular identifiers, the investigators prepared the TCRbeta library. TCRdb itself ran the PCR reads through MiXCR, one entry per CDR3 protein. The table records more than 200,000 distinct CDR3 sequences, roughly a quarter of them present only once. This sample comprised PBMCs, mostly from graft donor cells, obtained 360 days after TCRalphabeta/CD19-depleted stem cell transplant. The chain couples TRBV2 to TRBJ2-2; a weak D match, TRBD2 (6 bases). The sequence came from a female patient aged 2-9 years who had a stem cell transplant for congenital amegakaryocytic thrombocytopenia, so the T cells may come from the graft donor. In DNA, the CDR3 is TGTACCAGCAGTGGCCTTGCGGGACGGGCCGGGGAGCTGTTTTTT. This sequence encodes CTSSGLAGRAGELFF.